A selection of T cell receptor beta chains follows, all from one sample in a study of blood T cell repertoires in COVID-19. The assay was immunoSEQ multiplex PCR, and TCRdb's table has in-frame clones only and misses some. The table has some 170,000 clones, approximately 80% seen once; the top ten hold approximately 11%. Material for sequencing was peripheral blood. The receptors shown here come from a human donor in a cohort sampled during active COVID-19. Both conserved end residues are part of each CDR3. D genes are given only for firm matches. Size is stated for part of the rows, as once, few or many counts, or as a class when the clone is expanded.

abundance,v_gene,j_gene,len,d_gene,CDR3aa,CDR3nt
-,TRBV15,TRBJ1-4,19,TRBD1,CATSLLDPGQFATNEKLFF,TGTGCCACCAGCCTGTTAGATCCGGGACAGTTTGCAACTAATGAAAAACTGTTTTTT
-,TRBV5-4,TRBJ2-3,15,-,CASSLGAGFPDTQYF,TGTGCCAGCAGCCTGGGGGCAGGTTTCCCAGATACGCAGTATTTT
-,TRBV24-1,TRBJ1-5,15,-,CATSDGGLNNQPQHF,TGTGCCACCAGTGATGGGGGACTCAACAATCAGCCCCAGCATTTT
-,TRBV7-2,TRBJ2-3,16,TRBD2,CASTRTSGGASDTQYF,TGTGCCAGCACTAGGACTAGCGGGGGGGCCTCAGATACGCAGTATTTT
-,TRBV9,TRBJ2-6,17,-,CASSVSIRDSGANVLTF,TGTGCCAGCAGCGTATCCATTCGGGACTCTGGGGCCAACGTCCTGACTTTC
-,TRBV4-3,TRBJ2-7,15,-,CASSQDGNRGGEQYF,TGCGCCAGCAGCCAAGATGGTAACAGGGGGGGGGAGCAGTACTTC
-,TRBV19,TRBJ2-1,13,TRBD2,CATGLAGPAEQFF,TGTGCCACCGGACTAGCGGGACCGGCCGAGCAGTTCTTC
-,TRBV30,TRBJ2-7,14,TRBD2,CAWRSVAGVGEQYF,TGTGCCTGGAGGTCGGTAGCGGGAGTGGGAGAGCAGTACTTC
few,TRBV5-4,TRBJ2-5,17,TRBD2,CASSPTVLRGGQETQYF,TGTGCCAGCAGCCCCACGGTCCTGCGGGGGGGCCAAGAGACCCAGTACTTC
-,TRBV28,TRBJ1-2,13,TRBD1,CASSSQGVYGYTF,TGTGCCAGCAGTTCGCAGGGGGTCTATGGCTACACCTTC
-,TRBV6-5,TRBJ1-5,14,-,CASSPGTKNQPQHF,TGTGCCAGCAGTCCCGGGACAAAGAATCAGCCCCAGCATTTT
-,TRBV7-8,TRBJ2-1,15,TRBD2,CASSPPLGRENEQFF,TGTGCCAGCAGCCCGCCGCTAGGGAGGGAAAATGAGCAGTTCTTC
many,TRBV19,TRBJ1-4,14,-,CASSKGLNNEKLFF,TGTGCCAGTAGTAAAGGACTCAATAATGAAAAACTGTTTTTT
-,TRBV25-1,TRBJ2-1,17,-,CASSDQRRTASYNEQFF,TGTGCCAGCAGTGATCAGAGGCGGACAGCGTCCTACAATGAGCAGTTCTTC
-,TRBV12-3/TRBV12-4,TRBJ1-2,13,-,CASTPDKNYGYTF,TGTGCCAGCACCCCCGACAAGAACTATGGCTACACCTTC
-,TRBV27,TRBJ1-1,18,TRBD1,CASSLAHRGANPNTEAFF,TGTGCCAGCAGTTTAGCCCACAGGGGAGCGAACCCGAACACTGAAGCTTTCTTT
-,TRBV5-6,TRBJ2-2,16,TRBD1,CASSGAGQGNTGELFF,TGTGCCAGCAGCGGGGCCGGACAGGGAAACACCGGGGAGCTGTTTTTT
-,TRBV10-3,TRBJ2-7,14,-,CAISDRASSYEQYF,TGTGCCATCAGTGACCGCGCTAGCTCCTACGAGCAGTACTTC
-,TRBV7-2,TRBJ2-5,13,-,CASSSDFSMAQYF,TGTGCCAGCAGCTCCGACTTCTCAATGGCCCAGTACTTC
-,TRBV18,TRBJ2-5,13,TRBD2,CASSGTAKETQYF,TGTGCCAGCAGCGGGACGGCAAAAGAGACCCAGTACTTC
-,TRBV30,TRBJ1-3,13,-,CAWRQGPGNTIYF,TGTGCCTGGAGACAGGGACCTGGAAACACCATATATTTT
-,TRBV5-1,TRBJ1-1,14,-,CASSDIGVNTEAFF,TGCGCCAGCAGCGACATAGGGGTCAACACTGAAGCTTTCTTT
-,TRBV27,TRBJ2-1,13,-,CASSLGAYWEQFF,TGTGCCAGCAGTTTGGGGGCGTATTGGGAGCAGTTCTTC
-,TRBV10-2,TRBJ1-5,14,TRBD1,CASNLQGAGQPQHF,TGCGCCAGCAATCTACAGGGGGCCGGACAGCCCCAGCATTTT
-,TRBV6-5,TRBJ2-1,13,TRBD2,CASTRTSGAPQFF,TGTGCCAGCACCAGGACTAGCGGAGCCCCCCAGTTCTTC
once,TRBV18,TRBJ2-4,19,TRBD2,CASSQSTSGRAGAKNIQYF,TGTGCCAGCTCACAATCTACTAGCGGGAGGGCCGGGGCCAAAAACATTCAGTACTTC
-,TRBV30,TRBJ2-7,12,TRBD1,CAWGQGTYEQYF,TGTGCCTGGGGACAGGGCACGTACGAGCAGTACTTC
-,TRBV9,TRBJ2-5,14,-,CASSRLEGLQTQYF,TGTGCCAGCAGCCGGCTGGAGGGGCTCCAGACCCAGTACTTC
-,TRBV4-3,TRBJ1-2,14,-,CASSQDTGGLGYTF,TGCGCCAGCAGCCAAGATACCGGGGGGCTTGGCTACACCTTC
-,TRBV7-4,TRBJ1-6,19,TRBD1,CASSIRDRGPQPDNSPLHF,TGTGCCAGCAGCATCCGGGACAGGGGGCCCCAACCGGATAATTCACCCCTCCACTTT
once,TRBV11-2,TRBJ2-3,18,TRBD2,CASSPGLAGVRMTDTQYF,TGTGCCAGCAGCCCGGGACTAGCGGGGGTCCGGATGACAGATACGCAGTATTTT
-,TRBV6-5,TRBJ2-7,14,TRBD2,CASSWREGFNEQYF,TGTGCCAGCAGTTGGCGGGAGGGGTTTAACGAGCAGTACTTC
-,TRBV30,TRBJ1-5,15,TRBD1,CAWSVRRTGGQPQHF,TGTGCCTGGAGTGTACGAAGGACAGGGGGTCAGCCCCAGCATTTT
-,TRBV6-2/TRBV6-3,TRBJ2-5,13,-,CASRPTGLETQYF,TGTGCCAGCAGACCTACAGGATTAGAGACCCAGTACTTC
-,TRBV5-1,TRBJ1-2,13,-,CASSSTGSYGYTF,TGCGCCAGCAGCTCAACAGGGAGCTATGGCTACACCTTC
-,TRBV7-2,TRBJ1-5,14,-,CASSLNTGHQPQHF,TGTGCCAGCAGCCTAAATACAGGGCACCAGCCCCAGCATTTT
-,TRBV19,TRBJ2-7,15,-,CASSIVGGRSYEQYF,TGTGCCAGTAGTATAGTCGGGGGAAGGTCCTACGAGCAGTACTTC
-,TRBV7-9,TRBJ1-5,13,-,CASSLGLNQPQHF,TGTGCCAGCAGCTTAGGGCTCAATCAGCCCCAGCATTTT
once,TRBV9,TRBJ2-5,19,TRBD2,CASSAYIGLAGANPETQYF,TGTGCCAGCAGCGCCTACATCGGACTAGCGGGGGCTAACCCAGAGACCCAGTACTTC
-,TRBV18,TRBJ1-4,12,-,CASSGDTGKLFF,TGTGCCAGCTCAGGGGATACAGGGAAACTGTTTTTT
-,TRBV9,TRBJ2-7,14,-,CASSVGSASYEQYF,TGTGCCAGCAGCGTAGGAAGCGCCAGCTACGAGCAGTACTTC
-,TRBV4-3,TRBJ2-3,15,TRBD1,CASSQRQGGTDTQYF,TGCGCCAGCAGCCAAAGACAGGGAGGCACAGATACGCAGTATTTT
-,TRBV6-2/TRBV6-3,TRBJ2-6,14,-,CASSIASGANVLTF,TGTGCCAGCAGTATTGCGTCTGGGGCCAACGTCCTGACTTTC
-,TRBV28,TRBJ2-3,15,TRBD1,CASRFSGQVQDTQYF,TGTGCCAGCAGATTCTCGGGACAGGTACAAGATACGCAGTATTTT
few,TRBV11-2,TRBJ1-5,12,-,CASSDTDQPQHF,TGTGCCAGCAGTGATACAGATCAGCCCCAGCATTTT
-,TRBV20-1,TRBJ1-3,18,-,CSASGQRPSLNSGNTIYF,TGCAGTGCTAGTGGGCAGCGCCCGTCCCTTAACTCTGGAAACACCATATATTTT